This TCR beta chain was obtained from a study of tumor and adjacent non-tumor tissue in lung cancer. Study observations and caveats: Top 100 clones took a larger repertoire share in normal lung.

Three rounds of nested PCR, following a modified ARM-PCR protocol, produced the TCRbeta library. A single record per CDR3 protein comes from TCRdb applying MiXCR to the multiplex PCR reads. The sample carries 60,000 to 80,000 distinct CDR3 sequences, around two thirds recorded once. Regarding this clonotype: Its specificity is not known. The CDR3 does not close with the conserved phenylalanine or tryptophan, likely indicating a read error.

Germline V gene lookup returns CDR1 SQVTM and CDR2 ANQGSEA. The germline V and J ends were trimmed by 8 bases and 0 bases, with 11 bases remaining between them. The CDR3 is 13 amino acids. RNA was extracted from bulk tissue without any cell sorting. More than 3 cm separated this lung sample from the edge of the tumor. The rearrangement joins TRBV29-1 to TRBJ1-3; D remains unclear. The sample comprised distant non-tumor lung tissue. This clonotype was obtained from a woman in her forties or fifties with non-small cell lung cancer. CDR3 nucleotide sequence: TGCAGCATCTGGACTGACTCTGGAAACACCATATATCCT. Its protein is CSIWTDSGNTIYP.